Given below is one TCR beta chain in context. The sample belongs to a study of PD-1 blockade in classical Hodgkin lymphoma. Profiled with immunoSEQ multiplex PCR; TCRdb holds only in-frame clones, not every one. The sample comprises under 80,000 clones, over 70% of which are singletons, and approximately 8.4% rests with the top ten. Exposure to brentuximab vedotin varied, and each patient had relapsed following autologous stem cell transplantation. The ends were cut back, 5 bases at V and 6 bases at J, with 11 bases in the middle. Germline V gene sequence: CDR1 MNHEY, CDR2 SVGAGI. The CDR3 is 13 amino acids.

The sample in question was peripheral blood mononuclear cells (PBMCs), obtained before the second cycle of nivolumab. The TCR originated in a human donor with classical Hodgkin lymphoma. The V call is TRBV6-5, the J call TRBJ2-1, with D perhaps matching TRBD2 (6 bases). The CDR3 region is CASSEGLGNEQFF. DNA of the CDR3: TGTGCCAGCAGTGAGGGACTTGGCAATGAGCAGTTCTTC.